The next 18 T cell receptor beta chains were all read from a single sample in a study of cytomegalovirus exposure and HLA in healthy donors. The PCR employed 60 Vbeta primers together with 13 Jbeta primers. Produced via immunoSEQ multiplex PCR; TCRdb's table is partial and in-frame only. There are 85,000 to 90,000 clones in the sample; about three quarters occur only once, and around 10% lies in the top ten. The sample consisted of PBMCs. The receptors were sampled from a man younger than 40 in good health and CMV-seropositive.

Only one count was recorded for this clone. This chain links TRBV5-6 with TRBJ2-5; 7 bases map to TRBD1. The CDR3 runs 15 residues. The germline gives CDR1 SGHDT, CDR2 YYEEEE. V dropped 4 bases and J dropped 1; count of bases not matched to a gene: 7. DNA for the CDR3: TGTGCCAGCAGCCGACAAACAGGGGCCCAAGAGACCCAGTACTTC. This translates into CASSRQTGAQETQYF.

The CDR3 bases are TGCGCCAGCAGTGGGTTAGCGGGGGTACAAGAGACCCAGTACTTC. Its protein is CASSGLAGVQETQYF. The chain joins TRBV5-1 to TRBJ2-5; 9 bases are a match to TRBD2. This CDR3 has 15 amino acids. V lost 5 bases, J lost 2 bases, and 7 bases stayed unmatched. The V gene's germline CDR1 is SGHRS and CDR2 YFSETQ.

In DNA, the CDR3 is TGTGCCAGCAGCTTGTCACACCTCTATGGCTACACCTTC. Amino acids: CASSLSHLYGYTF. This chain uses TRBV7-8 with TRBJ1-2, with unresolved D. Germline V CDR1 and CDR2: SGHVS, FQNEAQ. Trimming cost V 3 bases and J 4 bases, with 9 bases left between them. The CDR3 spans 13 residues.

This clone was seen once. V usage is TRBV9 and J usage is TRBJ2-3; perhaps TRBD1 as D (6 bases). CDR1 and CDR2 (germline): SGDLS, YYNGEE. Between the trimmed V and J ends, which lost 0 bases and 2 bases, there was a span of 19 bases. This CDR3 is 18 amino acids long. The CDR3 protein is CASSVDWGPGPLTDTQYF. For the CDR3, the DNA is TGTGCCAGCAGCGTAGATTGGGGGCCGGGTCCACTCACAGATACGCAGTATTTT.

V is TRBV6-4 and J is TRBJ1-4; D possibly corresponds to TRBD1 (5 bases). V was clipped by 0 bases and J by 11 bases, with 13 bases between them. Germline V gene lookup returns CDR1 MRHNA and CDR2 SNTAGT. The CDR3 spans 14 residues. The CDR3 DNA is TGTGCCAGCAGTGACTCGGTGGGGCAAGGGAAACTGTTTTTT. It yields the protein CASSDSVGQGKLFF.

The J gene is TRBJ1-5, the V gene TRBV5-1; maybe TRBD1 (6 bases). V lost 4 bases and J lost 3, with 11 bases in between. This CDR3 is built from 14 residues. Germline lookup yields CDR1 SGHRS and CDR2 YFSETQ. CDR3 nucleotides: TGCGCCAGCAGCGCTGGACAGCCCAATCAGCCCCAGCATTTT. As protein: CASSAGQPNQPQHF.

The CDR3 DNA follows: TGTGCCAGCAGTGTAAGGCCCACGGGGGCCGGGGAGCTGTTTTTT. This gives the protein CASSVRPTGAGELFF. The chain combines TRBV27 with TRBJ2-2, with D maybe TRBD2 (6 bases). The CDR3 totals 15 residues. Germline V gene sequence: CDR1 MNHEY, CDR2 SMNVEV (reference sequence). Trimming took 5 bases from V and 6 from J, leaving 16 bases between them.

V gene TRBV6-5 combines with J gene TRBJ2-7; TRBD2 aligns across 10 bases. V shed 5 bases, J shed 2 bases, and the junction held 6 bases outside the gene matches. CDR1 is MNHEY, CDR2 SVGAGI, per germline. This CDR3 region has 15 residues. The CDR3 here is CASSSIAGGTYEQYF. The CDR3 nucleotides read TGTGCCAGCAGTAGTATAGCGGGGGGAACCTACGAGCAGTACTTC.

This clone was observed a few times. This sequence joins TRBV5-1 and TRBJ1-6; D unclear. The CDR3 spans 18 residues. V shed 0 bases and J shed 7 bases, with 20 bases lying between them. Germline loops: CDR1 SGHRS, CDR2 YFSETQ. This chain's CDR3 is CASSLDGVTLDFNSPLHF. The DNA for the CDR3 is TGCGCCAGCAGCTTGGACGGGGTAACCCTTGATTTCAATTCACCCCTCCACTTT. Supplemented by reference TRBV5-1 and TRBJ1-6, the full variable domain reads KAGVTQTPRYLIKTRGQQVTLSCSPISGHRSVSWYQQTPGQGLQFLFEYFSETQRNKGNFPGRFSGRQFSNSRSEMNVSTLELGDSALYLCASSLDGVTLDFNSPLHFGNGTRLTVT.

The chain links TRBV25-1 to TRBJ2-2, with D possibly TRBD2 on 6 matching bases. This CDR3 has 16 residues. V was clipped by 2 bases and J by 3 bases, with 13 bases between them. Germline assignment: CDR1 MGHDK and CDR2 SYGVNS. CDR3 in DNA: TGTGCCAGCAGTGAAGTCGGGGGTTGGGACACCGGGGAGCTGTTTTTT. This sequence encodes CASSEVGGWDTGELFF.

V gene TRBV27 combines with J gene TRBJ2-3; TRBD2 matches 12 bases. CDR1 MNHEY and CDR2 SMNVEV come from the germline V gene (reference sequence). This CDR3 contains 15 residues. J was trimmed by 3 bases and V by 4 bases; bases with no gene match: 2. The CDR3 loop is CASSYGLAGTDTQYF. DNA for the CDR3: TGTGCCAGCAGTTATGGACTAGCGGGGACAGATACGCAGTATTTT.

The chain uses TRBV18 and TRBJ1-6; D uncertain. Per germline, CDR1 KGHSH and CDR2 LQKENI. The CDR3 is made up of 15 amino acids. Deletions cut 1 base from V and 8 bases from J, with 12 bases between. Here the CDR3 DNA reads TGTGCCAGCTCACCACTCCGAGGGTTTGATTCACCCCTCCACTTT. It yields the protein CASSPLRGFDSPLHF.

This clone was seen only once. The chain recombines TRBV7-3 with TRBJ1-3, with TRBD1 matching over 9 bases. The germline V gene encodes CDR1 SGHTA and CDR2 FQGTGA. The CDR3 spans 15 residues. V lost 5 bases to trimming and J lost 3 bases; unmatched junction nucleotides: 5. The CDR3 bases are TGTGCCAGCAGCCTTACAGGGGGCGATGGAAACACCATATATTTT. Residues: CASSLTGGDGNTIYF.

The chain uses TRBV18 and TRBJ2-5; 8 positions agree with TRBD2. Trimming took 1 base from V and 2 from J; bases not matched to a gene: 6. Germline CDR1 and CDR2: KGHSH and LQKENI. The CDR3 is 16 residues long. In nucleotides, the CDR3 is TGTGCCAGCTCACCACAGACTAGCGCGAGACAAGAGACCCAGTACTTC. Translating gives CASSPQTSARQETQYF.

This clone occurred once. The CDR3 coding sequence is TGTGCCAGCAGCTTTGCGGTCAACTATGGCTACACCTTC. Translated, it gives CASSFAVNYGYTF. V usage is TRBV5-5 and J usage is TRBJ1-2; unclear D gene. There are 13 residues in the CDR3. Looked up from germline, CDR1 is SGHKS and CDR2 is YYEKEE (reference sequence). Trimming pared 2 bases from V and 2 bases from J, leaving 7 bases between.

This clone showed up just a few times. The chain employs TRBV11-2 and TRBJ1-2; TRBD1 might be the D (5 bases). This CDR3 comprises 14 residues. The V gene's germline CDR1 is SGHAT and CDR2 FQNNGV. Trimming shortened V by 6 bases and J by 4 bases, and 15 bases separated the two germline ends. This chain's CDR3 is CASSSGVGGYGYTF. Here the CDR3 DNA reads TGTGCCAGCAGTTCGGGGGTAGGTGGCTATGGCTACACCTTC. Using reference TRBV11-2 and TRBJ1-2 for the parts outside the CDR3, the full variable domain is EAGVAQSPRYKIIEKRQSVAFWCNPISGHATLYWYQQILGQGPKLLIQFQNNGVVDDSQLPKDRFSAERLKGVDSTLKIQPAKLEDSAVYLCASSSGVGGYGYTFGSGTRLTVV.

In this sample, this clone turned up a few times. The chain is built from TRBV6-1 and TRBJ1-2; D may be TRBD1 (5 bases). The V end was cut by 8 bases, the J end by 7 bases, with 14 bases between. The V gene's germline CDR1 is MNHNS and CDR2 SASEGT. This CDR3 has 12 residues. The CDR3 nucleotides read TGTGCCAGCGGCGATCAGGGACTTGGCTACACCTTC. The encoded protein is CASGDQGLGYTF.

The genes are TRBV7-2 and TRBJ1-2, with D possibly being TRBD1 (6 bases). V was cut by 0 bases and J by 5 bases, with 13 bases left in between. This CDR3 has 15 amino acids. Germline V CDR1 and CDR2: SGHTA, FQGNSA. In DNA form, the CDR3 reads TGTGCCAGCAGCTTAGCGCCGGGACAAGTATATGGCTACACCTTC. Its translation is CASSLAPGQVYGYTF.